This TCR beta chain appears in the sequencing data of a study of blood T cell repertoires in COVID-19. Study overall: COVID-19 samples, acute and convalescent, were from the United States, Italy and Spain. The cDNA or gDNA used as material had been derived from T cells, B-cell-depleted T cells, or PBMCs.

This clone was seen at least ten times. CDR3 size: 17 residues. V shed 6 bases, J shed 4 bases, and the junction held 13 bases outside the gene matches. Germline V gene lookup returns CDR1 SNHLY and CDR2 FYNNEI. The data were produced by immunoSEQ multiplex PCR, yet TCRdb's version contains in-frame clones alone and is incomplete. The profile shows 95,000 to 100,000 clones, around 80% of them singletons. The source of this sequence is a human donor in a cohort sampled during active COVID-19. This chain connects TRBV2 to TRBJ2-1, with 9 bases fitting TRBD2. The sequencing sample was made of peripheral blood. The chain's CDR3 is CASSGRRGGAVYNEQFF. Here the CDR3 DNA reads TGTGCCAGCAGCGGACGGCGCGGGGGGGCCGTTTACAATGAGCAGTTCTTC.